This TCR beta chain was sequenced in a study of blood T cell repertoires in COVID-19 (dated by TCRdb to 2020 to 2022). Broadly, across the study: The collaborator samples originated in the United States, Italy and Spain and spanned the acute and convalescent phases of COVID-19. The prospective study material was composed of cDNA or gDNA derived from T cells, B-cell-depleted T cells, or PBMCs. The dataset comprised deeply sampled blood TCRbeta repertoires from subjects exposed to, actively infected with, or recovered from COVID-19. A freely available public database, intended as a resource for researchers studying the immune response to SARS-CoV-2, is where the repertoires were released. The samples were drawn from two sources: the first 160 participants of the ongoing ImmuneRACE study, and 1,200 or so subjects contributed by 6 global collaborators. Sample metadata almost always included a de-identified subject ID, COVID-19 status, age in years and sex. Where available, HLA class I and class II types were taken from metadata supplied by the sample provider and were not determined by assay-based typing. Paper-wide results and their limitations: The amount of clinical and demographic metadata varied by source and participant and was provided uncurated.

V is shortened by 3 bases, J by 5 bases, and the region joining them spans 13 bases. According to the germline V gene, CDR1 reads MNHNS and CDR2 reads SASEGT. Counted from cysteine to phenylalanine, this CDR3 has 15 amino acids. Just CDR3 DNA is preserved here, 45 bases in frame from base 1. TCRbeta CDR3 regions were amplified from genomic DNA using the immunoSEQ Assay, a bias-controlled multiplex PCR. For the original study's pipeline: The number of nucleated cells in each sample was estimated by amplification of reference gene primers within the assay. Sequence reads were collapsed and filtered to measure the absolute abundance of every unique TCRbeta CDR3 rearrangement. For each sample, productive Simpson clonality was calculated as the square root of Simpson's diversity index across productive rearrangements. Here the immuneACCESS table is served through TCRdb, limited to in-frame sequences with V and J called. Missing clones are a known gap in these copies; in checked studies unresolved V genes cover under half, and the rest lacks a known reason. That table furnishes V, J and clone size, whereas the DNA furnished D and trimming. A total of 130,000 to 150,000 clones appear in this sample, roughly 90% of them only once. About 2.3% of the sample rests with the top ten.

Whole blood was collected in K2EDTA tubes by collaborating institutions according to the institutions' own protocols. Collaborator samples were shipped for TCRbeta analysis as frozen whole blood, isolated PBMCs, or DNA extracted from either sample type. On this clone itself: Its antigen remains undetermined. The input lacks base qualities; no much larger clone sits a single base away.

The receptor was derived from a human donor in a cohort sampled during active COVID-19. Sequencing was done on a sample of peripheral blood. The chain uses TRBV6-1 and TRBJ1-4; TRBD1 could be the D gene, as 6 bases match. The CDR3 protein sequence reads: CASSEVGAQNEKLFF. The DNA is TGTGCCAGCAGTGAGGTGGGGGCCCAAAATGAAAAACTGTTTTTT.